Sequencing of this T cell receptor beta chain was carried out in a study of control samples from healthy donors and cancer patients. Sequencing was performed with immunoSEQ multiplex PCR; in TCRdb, only in-frame clones are kept and a portion is missing. The table lists more than 95,000 clones, roughly 80% of them singletons, with roughly an eighth in the top ten. The germline V gene encodes CDR1 MNHEY and CDR2 SVGAGI. This CDR3 is built from 14 residues. Trimming pared 7 bases from V and 2 bases from J, leaving 15 bases between. V is TRBV6-5 and J is TRBJ2-7, with D perhaps assigned TRBD1 or TRBD2 (5 bases each). The clonotype originates from a woman aged 45-65 years in good health. The sample consisted of blood. The CDR3 DNA reads as TGTGCCAGCATGAACTCGGGACCCCCCTACGAGCAGTACTTC. It yields the protein CASMNSGPPYEQYF.